The clone carrying this T cell receptor beta chain was seen a handful of times. Its antigen is not known. The data stem from a study of T-cell reconstitution after alpha-beta-depleted transplantation in children. The study, taken as a whole, reports: A year post-transplant, T-cell counts and diversity derived mostly from newly produced T cells. High day-60 TCRbeta diversity in some patients came from surviving recipient T cells and thymic progenitors. There were reportedly several hundred expanded graft clones from which alpha-beta T cells came about two months after transplant.

Construction of the TCRbeta library involved unique molecular identifiers. TCRdb re-derived calls from the PCR reads in MiXCR, one entry per CDR3 protein. The table records around 450,000 distinct CDR3 sequences, about 17% of them present only once. The CDR3 extends over 17 amino acids. The V and J ends lost 1 base and 0 bases, in that order; junction bases with no gene match: 5. CDR1 and CDR2 (germline): KGHDR, SFDVKD. The TCR originated in a boy in the first two years of life who had a stem cell transplant for Wiskott-Aldrich syndrome, so the T cells may come from the graft donor. This chain connects TRBV24-1 to TRBJ2-1; 7 nucleotides agree with TRBD2. Here the sequenced sample was PBMCs, mostly from graft donor cells, taken 360 days after TCRalphabeta/CD19-depleted stem cell transplant. The chain's CDR3 is CATSDFPSGGSYNEQFF. CDR3 DNA: TGTGCCACCAGTGATTTCCCTAGCGGTGGCTCCTACAATGAGCAGTTCTTC.